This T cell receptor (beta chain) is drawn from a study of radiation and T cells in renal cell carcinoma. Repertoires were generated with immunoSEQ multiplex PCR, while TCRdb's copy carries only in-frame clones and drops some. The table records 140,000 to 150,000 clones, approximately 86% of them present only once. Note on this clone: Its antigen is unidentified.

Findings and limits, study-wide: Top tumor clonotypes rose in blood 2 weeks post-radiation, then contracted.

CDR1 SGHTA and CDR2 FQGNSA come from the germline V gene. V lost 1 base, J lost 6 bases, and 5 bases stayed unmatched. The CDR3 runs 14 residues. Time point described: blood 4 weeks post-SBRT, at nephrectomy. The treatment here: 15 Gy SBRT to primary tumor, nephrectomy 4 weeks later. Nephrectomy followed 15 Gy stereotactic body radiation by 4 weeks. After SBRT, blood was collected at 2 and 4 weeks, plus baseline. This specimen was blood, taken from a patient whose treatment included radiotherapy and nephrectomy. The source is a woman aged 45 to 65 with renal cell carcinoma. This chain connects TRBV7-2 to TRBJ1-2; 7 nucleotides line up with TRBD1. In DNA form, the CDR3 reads TGTGCCAGCAGCTTAGGGACAGGCGACAATGGCTACACCTTC. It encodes CASSLGTGDNGYTF.